This T cell receptor beta chain was sequenced during a study of CD8 T cells in Susac syndrome. Remarks on this clonotype: One end of the junction does not line up with germline, which may come from a read error.

TCR beta from blood CD8+ and CD4+ T cells was sequenced. CD8+ and CD4+ T cells were negatively isolated; TEMRA cells were FACS-enriched. Germline CDR1 and CDR2: GTSNPN and SVGIG (reference sequence). The CDR3 length is 12 residues. RNA amounts of about 0.5 to 1 ug underwent reverse transcription with random hexamers. Amplification of the TCR beta CDR3 was carried out by immunoSEQ multiplex PCR, which spanned a total of 54 Vbeta and 13 Jbeta segments. TCRdb reprocessed the immunoSEQ multiplex PCR reads via MiXCR and lists one record per CDR3 protein. The sample includes some 120,000 distinct CDR3 sequences, 91% of them seen just once.

The clonotype comes from a human donor with multiple sclerosis. The sequenced sample consisted of CD8+ T cells from PBMCs. The chain uses TRBV30 and TRBJ2-4; D is undetermined. CDR3 in amino acids: CAWKGARNIQYF. CDR3 bases: TGTGCCTGGAAAGGAGCCAGAAACATTCAGTACTTC. The full variable domain, its missing parts supplied by reference TRBV30 and TRBJ2-4, is SQTIHQWPATLVQPVGSPLSLECTVEGTSNPNLYWYRQAAGRGLQLLFYSVGIGQISSEVPQNLSASRPQDRQFILSSKKLLLSDSGFYLCAWKGARNIQYFGAGTRLSVL.